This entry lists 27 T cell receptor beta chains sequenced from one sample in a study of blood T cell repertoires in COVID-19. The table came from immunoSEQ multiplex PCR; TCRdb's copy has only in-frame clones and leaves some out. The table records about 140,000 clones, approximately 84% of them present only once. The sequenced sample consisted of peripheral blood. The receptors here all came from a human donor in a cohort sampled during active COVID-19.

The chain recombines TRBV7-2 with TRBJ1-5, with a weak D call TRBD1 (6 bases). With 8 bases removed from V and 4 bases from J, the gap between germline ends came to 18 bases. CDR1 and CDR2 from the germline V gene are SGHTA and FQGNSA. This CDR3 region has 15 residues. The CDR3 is CASALQGPSNQPQHF. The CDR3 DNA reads TGTGCCAGCGCATTACAGGGACCATCTAATCAGCCCCAGCATTTT. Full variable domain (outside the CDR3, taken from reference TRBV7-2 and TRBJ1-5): GAGVSQSPSNKVTEKGKDVELRCDPISGHTALYWYRQSLGQGLEFLIYFQGNSAPDKSGLPSDRFSAERTGGSVSTLTIQRTQQEDSAVYLCASALQGPSNQPQHFGDGTRLSIL.

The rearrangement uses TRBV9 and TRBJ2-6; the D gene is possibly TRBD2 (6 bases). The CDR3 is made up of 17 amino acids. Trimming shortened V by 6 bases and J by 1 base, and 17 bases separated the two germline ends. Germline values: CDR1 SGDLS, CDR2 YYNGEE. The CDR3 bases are TGTGCCAGCACCCAGGTAGCGGTGGGTTCTGGGGCCAACGTCCTGACTTTC. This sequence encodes CASTQVAVGSGANVLTF.

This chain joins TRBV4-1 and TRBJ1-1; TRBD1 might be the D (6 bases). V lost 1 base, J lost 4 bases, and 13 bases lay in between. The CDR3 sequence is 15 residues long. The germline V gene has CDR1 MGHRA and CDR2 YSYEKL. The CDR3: CASSQGQAGATEAFF. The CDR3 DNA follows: TGCGCCAGCAGCCAAGGACAGGCCGGGGCCACTGAAGCTTTCTTT.

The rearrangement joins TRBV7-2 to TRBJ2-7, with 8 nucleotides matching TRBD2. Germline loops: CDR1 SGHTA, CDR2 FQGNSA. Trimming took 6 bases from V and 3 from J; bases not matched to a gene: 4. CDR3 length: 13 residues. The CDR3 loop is CASSSGGDYEQYF. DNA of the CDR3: TGTGCCAGCAGTTCGGGGGGGGACTACGAGCAGTACTTC.

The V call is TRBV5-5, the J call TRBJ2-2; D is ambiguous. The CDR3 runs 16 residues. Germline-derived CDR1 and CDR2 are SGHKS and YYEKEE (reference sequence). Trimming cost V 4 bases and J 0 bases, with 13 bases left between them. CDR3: CASSPYLSTNTGELFF. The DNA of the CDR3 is TGTGCCAGCAGCCCCTACTTGAGTACGAACACCGGGGAGCTGTTTTTT. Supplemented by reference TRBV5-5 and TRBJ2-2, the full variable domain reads DAGVTQSPTHLIKTRGQQVTLRCSPISGHKSVSWYQQVLGQGPQFIFQYYEKEERGRGNFPDRFSARQFPNYSSELNVNALLLGDSALYLCASSPYLSTNTGELFFGEGSRLTVL.

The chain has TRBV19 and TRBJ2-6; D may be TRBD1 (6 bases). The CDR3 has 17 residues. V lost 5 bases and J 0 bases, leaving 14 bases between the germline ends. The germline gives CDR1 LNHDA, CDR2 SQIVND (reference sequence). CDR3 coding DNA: TGTGCCAGTAGTCCAGACAGGTTTAACTCTGGGGCCAACGTCCTGACTTTC. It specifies CASSPDRFNSGANVLTF.

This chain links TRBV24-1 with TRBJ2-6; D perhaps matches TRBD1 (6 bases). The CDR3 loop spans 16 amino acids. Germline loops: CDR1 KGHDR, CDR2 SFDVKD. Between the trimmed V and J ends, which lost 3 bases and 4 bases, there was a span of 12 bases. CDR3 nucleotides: TGTGCCACCAGTGATCGTACAGGGACAGGGGCCAACGTCCTGACTTTC. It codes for CATSDRTGTGANVLTF.

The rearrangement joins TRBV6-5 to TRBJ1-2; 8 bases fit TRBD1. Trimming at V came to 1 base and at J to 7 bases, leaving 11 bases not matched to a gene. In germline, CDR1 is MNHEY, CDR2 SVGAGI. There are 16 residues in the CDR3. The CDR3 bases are TGTGCCAGCAGTTACTTTTCCCGAGACAGGGGTTCTGGCTACACCTTC. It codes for CASSYFSRDRGSGYTF.

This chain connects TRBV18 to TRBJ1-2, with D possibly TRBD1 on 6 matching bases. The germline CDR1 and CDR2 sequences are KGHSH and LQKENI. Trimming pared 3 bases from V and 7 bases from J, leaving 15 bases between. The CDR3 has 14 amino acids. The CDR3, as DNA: TGTGCCAGCTCACCGACGGACAGCGGAAGTGGCTACACCTTC. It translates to CASSPTDSGSGYTF. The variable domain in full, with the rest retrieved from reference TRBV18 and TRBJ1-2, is NAGVMQNPRHLVRRRGQEARLRCSPMKGHSHVYWYRQLPEEGLKFMVYLQKENIIDESGMPKERFSAEFPKEGPSILRIQQVVRGDSAAYFCASSPTDSGSGYTFGSGTRLTVV.

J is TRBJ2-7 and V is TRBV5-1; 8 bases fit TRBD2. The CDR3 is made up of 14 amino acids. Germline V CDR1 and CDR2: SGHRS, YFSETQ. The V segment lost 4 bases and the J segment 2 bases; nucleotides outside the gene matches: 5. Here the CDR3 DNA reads TGCGCCAGCAGCCAAGCGGGGGTCCCCTACGAGCAGTACTTC. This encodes CASSQAGVPYEQYF.

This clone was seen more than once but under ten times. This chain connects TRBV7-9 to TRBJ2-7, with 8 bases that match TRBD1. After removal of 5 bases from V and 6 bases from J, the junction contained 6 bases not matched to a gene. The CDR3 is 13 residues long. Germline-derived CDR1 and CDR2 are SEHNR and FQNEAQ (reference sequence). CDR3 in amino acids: CASSRQGRGEQYF. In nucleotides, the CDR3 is TGTGCCAGCAGCCGACAGGGGCGGGGCGAGCAGTACTTC.

The CDR3 DNA follows: TGTGCCAGCAGAACGCCAGGGGGGCCCTCCTACGAGCAGTACTTC. It translates to CASRTPGGPSYEQYF. V and J are TRBV6-6 and TRBJ2-7, with a weak D call TRBD1 (7 bases). Trimming removed 6 bases at V and 0 bases at J, with 15 bases between. The germline V gene encodes CDR1 MNHNY and CDR2 SVGAGI (reference sequence). The CDR3 runs to 15 residues.

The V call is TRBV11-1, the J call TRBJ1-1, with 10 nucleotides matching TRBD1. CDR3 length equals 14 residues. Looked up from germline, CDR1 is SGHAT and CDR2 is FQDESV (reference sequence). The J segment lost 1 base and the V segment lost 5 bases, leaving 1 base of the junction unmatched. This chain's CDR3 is CASSRDRGNTEAFF. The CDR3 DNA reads TGTGCCAGCAGCAGGGACAGGGGGAACACTGAAGCTTTCTTT.

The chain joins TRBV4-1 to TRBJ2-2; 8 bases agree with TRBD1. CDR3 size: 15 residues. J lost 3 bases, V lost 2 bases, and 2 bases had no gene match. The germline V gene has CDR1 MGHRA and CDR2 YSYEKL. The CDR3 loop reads CASSQPDRDTGELFF. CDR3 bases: TGCGCCAGCAGCCAACCGGACAGGGACACCGGGGAGCTGTTTTTT.

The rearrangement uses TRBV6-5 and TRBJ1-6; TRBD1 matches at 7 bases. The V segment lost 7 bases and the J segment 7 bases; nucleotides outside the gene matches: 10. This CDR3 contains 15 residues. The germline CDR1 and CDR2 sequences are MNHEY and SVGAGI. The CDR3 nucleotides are TGTGCCAGCATCCCGCTGGAGGGACAGAATTCACCCCTCCACTTT. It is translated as CASIPLEGQNSPLHF.

DNA for the CDR3: TGTGCCAGCAGCTTCCGAGCGGGGGCCTCCTACAATGAGCAGTTCTTC. As protein: CASSFRAGASYNEQFF. The chain links TRBV5-6 to TRBJ2-1; 8 nucleotides agree with TRBD2. The CDR3 sequence is 16 residues long. CDR1 SGHDT and CDR2 YYEEEE come from the germline V gene. J was trimmed by 0 bases and V by 2 bases; bases with no gene match: 4.

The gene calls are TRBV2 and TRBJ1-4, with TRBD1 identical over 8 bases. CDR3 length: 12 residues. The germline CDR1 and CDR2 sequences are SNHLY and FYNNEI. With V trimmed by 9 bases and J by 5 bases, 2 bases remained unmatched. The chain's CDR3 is CARGTGNEKLFF. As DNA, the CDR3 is TGTGCCAGAGGGACAGGAAATGAAAAACTGTTTTTT.

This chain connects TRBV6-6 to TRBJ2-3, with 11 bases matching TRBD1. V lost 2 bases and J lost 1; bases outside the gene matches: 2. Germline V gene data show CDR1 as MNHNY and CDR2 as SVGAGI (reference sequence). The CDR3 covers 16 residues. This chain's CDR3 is CASSYLGQGGTDTQYF. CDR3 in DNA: TGTGCCAGCAGTTACCTGGGACAGGGGGGCACAGATACGCAGTATTTT.

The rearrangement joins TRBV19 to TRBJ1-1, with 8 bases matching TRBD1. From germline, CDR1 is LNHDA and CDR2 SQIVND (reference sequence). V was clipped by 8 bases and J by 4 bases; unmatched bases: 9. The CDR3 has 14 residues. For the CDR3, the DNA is TGTGCCAGTGATAAACAGGGGGGTGGCACTGAAGCTTTCTTT. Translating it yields CASDKQGGGTEAFF.

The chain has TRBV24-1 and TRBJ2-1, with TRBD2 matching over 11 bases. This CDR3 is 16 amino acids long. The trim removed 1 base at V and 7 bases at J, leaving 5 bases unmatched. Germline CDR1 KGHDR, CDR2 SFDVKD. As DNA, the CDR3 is TGTGCCACCAGTGATTTTAGCGGGGGGGCTGGAAATGAGCAGTTCTTC. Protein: CATSDFSGGAGNEQFF.

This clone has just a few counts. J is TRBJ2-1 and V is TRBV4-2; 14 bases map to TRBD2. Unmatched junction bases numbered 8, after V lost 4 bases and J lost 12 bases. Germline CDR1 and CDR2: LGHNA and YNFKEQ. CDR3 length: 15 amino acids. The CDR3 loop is CASSLGLAGGSVQFF. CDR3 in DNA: TGTGCCAGCAGCCTCGGACTAGCGGGGGGTAGTGTGCAGTTCTTC.

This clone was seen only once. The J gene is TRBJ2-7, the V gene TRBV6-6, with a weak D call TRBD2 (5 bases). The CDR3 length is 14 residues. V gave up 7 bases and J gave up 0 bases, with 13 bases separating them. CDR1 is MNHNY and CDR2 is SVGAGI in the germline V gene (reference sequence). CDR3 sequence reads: CASTSLRDSYEQYF. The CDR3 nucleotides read TGTGCCAGCACCTCGTTGAGGGACTCCTACGAGCAGTACTTC.

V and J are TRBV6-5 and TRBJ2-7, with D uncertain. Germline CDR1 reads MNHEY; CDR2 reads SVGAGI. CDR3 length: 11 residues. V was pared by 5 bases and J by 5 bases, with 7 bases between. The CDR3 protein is CASSTEDEQYF. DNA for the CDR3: TGTGCCAGCAGTACAGAAGACGAGCAGTACTTC.

CDR3 sequence (DNA): TGTGCCAGCAGTACCCGACAGGGGAGGATCTATGGCTACACCTTC. It is translated as CASSTRQGRIYGYTF. This chain connects TRBV6-2 or TRBV6-3 to TRBJ1-2; 8 positions agree with TRBD1. The CDR3 loop spans 15 amino acids. Germline V gives CDR1 MNHEY, CDR2 SVGEGT. V shed 5 bases and J 4 bases; nucleotides not matched to a gene: 9.

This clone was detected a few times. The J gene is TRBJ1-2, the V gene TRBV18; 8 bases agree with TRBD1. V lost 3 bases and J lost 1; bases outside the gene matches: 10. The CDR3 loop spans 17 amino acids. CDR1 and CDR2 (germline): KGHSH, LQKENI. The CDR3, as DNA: TGTGCCAGCTCACCGTGGACAGGGACGTTCAATAACTATGGCTACACCTTC. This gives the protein CASSPWTGTFNNYGYTF. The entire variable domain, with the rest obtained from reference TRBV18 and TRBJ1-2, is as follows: NAGVMQNPRHLVRRRGQEARLRCSPMKGHSHVYWYRQLPEEGLKFMVYLQKENIIDESGMPKERFSAEFPKEGPSILRIQQVVRGDSAAYFCASSPWTGTFNNYGYTFGSGTRLTVV.

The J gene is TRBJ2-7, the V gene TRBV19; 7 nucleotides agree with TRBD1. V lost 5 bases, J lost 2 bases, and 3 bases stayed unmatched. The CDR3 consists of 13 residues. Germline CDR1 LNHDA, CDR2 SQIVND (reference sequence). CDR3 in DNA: TGTGCCAGTAGTGCCGACAGGGCCTACGAGCAGTACTTC. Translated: CASSADRAYEQYF. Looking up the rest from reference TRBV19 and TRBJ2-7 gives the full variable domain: DGGITQSPKYLFRKEGQNVTLSCEQNLNHDAMYWYRQDPGQGLRLIYYSQIVNDFQKGDIAEGYSVSREKKESFPLTVTSAQKNPTAFYLCASSADRAYEQYFGPGTRLTVT.

This CDR3 is CASSSRTGRNTGELFF. The DNA of the CDR3 is TGTGCCAGCAGCTCAAGGACAGGGCGGAACACCGGGGAGCTGTTTTTT. The rearrangement joins TRBV5-5 to TRBJ2-2; 8 bases are a match to TRBD1. CDR3 length: 16 amino acids. Trimming removed 3 bases from V and 1 base from J; junction bases left unmatched: 5. Per germline, CDR1 SGHKS and CDR2 YYEKEE (reference sequence). Filled out from reference TRBV5-5 and TRBJ2-2, the complete variable domain reads DAGVTQSPTHLIKTRGQQVTLRCSPISGHKSVSWYQQVLGQGPQFIFQYYEKEERGRGNFPDRFSARQFPNYSSELNVNALLLGDSALYLCASSSRTGRNTGELFFGEGSRLTVL.